This T cell receptor beta chain was found in a study of identical twins. TCRdb fed the 5' RACE reads into MiXCR, producing one record per CDR3 protein. The sample has approximately 550,000 distinct CDR3 sequences; under 25% are singletons. The CDR3 is 15 residues long. V was shortened by 2 bases and J by 4 bases, with 14 bases between the two germline ends. Germline CDR1 KGHSH, CDR2 LQKENI. These data also featured in a second study, about yellow fever vaccine responses in identical twins. That source adds: Twins' vaccine T cell responses reportedly seemed partly convergent and partly personalized.

Specimen: CD4+ T cells sorted from blood. The clonotype was recovered from a woman under 30 in good health. The chain is built from TRBV18 and TRBJ2-5; a weak D match, TRBD1 (5 bases). CDR3 protein: CASSPGLQGSETQYF. CDR3 in DNA: TGTGCCAGCTCACCAGGTCTTCAGGGCTCAGAGACCCAGTACTTC. The variable domain in full, with the rest retrieved from reference TRBV18 and TRBJ2-5, is NAGVMQNPRHLVRRRGQEARLRCSPMKGHSHVYWYRQLPEEGLKFMVYLQKENIIDESGMPKERFSAEFPKEGPSILRIQQVVRGDSAAYFCASSPGLQGSETQYFGPGTRLLVL.